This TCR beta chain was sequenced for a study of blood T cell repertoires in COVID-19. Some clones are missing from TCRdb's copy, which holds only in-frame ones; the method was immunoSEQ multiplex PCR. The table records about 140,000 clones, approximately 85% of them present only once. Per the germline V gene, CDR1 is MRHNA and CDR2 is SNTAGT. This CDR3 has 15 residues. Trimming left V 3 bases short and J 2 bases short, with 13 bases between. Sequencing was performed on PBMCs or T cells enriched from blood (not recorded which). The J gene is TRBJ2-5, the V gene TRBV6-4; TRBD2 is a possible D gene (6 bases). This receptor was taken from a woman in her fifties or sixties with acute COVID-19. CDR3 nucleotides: TGTGCCAGCAGTGAAAAGGGAGGCGGACAAGAGACCCAGTACTTC. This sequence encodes CASSEKGGGQETQYF.